The 13 T cell receptor beta chains reported below all come from one sample, sequenced in a study of shared clonotypes between healthy human individuals. The data were produced by immunoSEQ multiplex PCR, yet TCRdb's version contains in-frame clones alone and is incomplete. The data show about 2.4 million clones, roughly 93% seen once. Sequenced sample: naive CD4+ T cells from PBMCs. Noted subset: CD45RA+ positively selected. The receptors derive from a man younger than 30 in good health. Some clones in this sample may be carry-over from other donors' samples.

J is TRBJ2-7 and V is TRBV19; 8 bases match TRBD1. Trimming at V came to 1 base and at J to 2 bases, leaving 13 bases not matched to a gene. The CDR3 loop spans 18 amino acids. The germline gives CDR1 LNHDA, CDR2 SQIVND (reference sequence). The CDR3 DNA is TGTGCCAGTAGTATAGCGCGGACATTACCGGGACAGGCCTACGAGCAGTACTTC. Amino acids: CASSIARTLPGQAYEQYF.

The chain recombines TRBV30 with TRBJ2-7; no firm D call. CDR1 GTSNPN and CDR2 SVGIG come from the germline V gene (reference sequence). There are 13 residues in the CDR3. Trimming removed 0 bases at V and 6 bases at J, with 12 bases between. The CDR3 is CAWSVRFGSEQYF. CDR3 coding DNA: TGTGCCTGGAGTGTAAGGTTTGGCAGCGAGCAGTACTTC.

J is TRBJ2-3 and V is TRBV7-2, with 7 bases that match TRBD2. The CDR3 is made up of 14 amino acids. The trim removed 5 bases at V and 5 bases at J, leaving 7 bases unmatched. Germline CDR1 is SGHTA and CDR2 is FQGNSA. The CDR3 nucleotides read TGTGCCAGCAGCCCCCAGGTAGCGGGAGATACGCAGTATTTT. Encoded protein: CASSPQVAGDTQYF.

The chain has TRBV11-2 and TRBJ2-6; a possible D gene is TRBD2 (6 bases). The CDR3 runs 12 residues. CDR1 and CDR2 (germline): SGHAT, FQNNGV. Trimming pared 0 bases from V and 17 bases from J, leaving 11 bases between. The CDR3 protein is CASSLESSAVTF. CDR3 nucleotides: TGTGCCAGCAGCTTAGAATCTAGCGCGGTGACTTTC.

CDR3 DNA: TGTGCCAGCTGGGGACTAGCGGGAGTGATGAGCTCCTACAATGAGCAGTTCTTC. Its protein is CASWGLAGVMSSYNEQFF. The chain couples TRBV27 to TRBJ2-1; TRBD2 matches at 14 bases. The CDR3 is 18 amino acids. CDR1 and CDR2 (germline): MNHEY, SMNVEV (reference sequence). The V gene end was trimmed by 8 bases and the J gene end by 0 bases; junction bases not matched to a gene: 9.

In regard to this clone: This same CDR3 is encoded by further DNA sequences in the sample. The J gene is TRBJ2-7, the V gene TRBV5-4; 10 bases agree with TRBD1. With V trimmed by 4 bases and J by 0 bases, 4 bases remained unmatched. CDR1 is SGHNT and CDR2 is YYREEE in the germline V gene (reference sequence). The CDR3 runs to 15 residues. The CDR3 DNA is TGTGCCAGCAGCCCGGGACAGGGGAGCTCCTACGAGCAGTACTTC. Translation gives CASSPGQGSSYEQYF. The complete variable domain, with remaining parts taken from reference TRBV5-4 and TRBJ2-7, reads ETGVTQSPTHLIKTRGQQVTLRCSSQSGHNTVSWYQQALGQGPQFIFQYYREEENGRGNFPPRFSGLQFPNYSSELNVNALELDDSALYLCASSPGQGSSYEQYFGPGTRLTVT.

The V gene is TRBV30, the J gene TRBJ2-1; D is perhaps TRBD2 (6 bases). CDR3 size: 19 residues. Germline CDR1 is GTSNPN and CDR2 is SVGIG (reference sequence). Trimming removed 1 base at V and 0 bases at J, with 22 bases between. This CDR3 reads CAWSATGTPLRISYNEQFF. CDR3 coding DNA: TGTGCCTGGAGTGCAACCGGGACTCCTCTTCGGATCTCCTACAATGAGCAGTTCTTC.

About this clone: Other DNA sequences in the same sample also yield this CDR3. This chain links TRBV27 with TRBJ2-3; weak D call: TRBD2 (7 bases). CDR3 length: 15 amino acids. V lost 3 bases and J 5 bases, leaving 15 bases between the germline ends. Germline V gene sequence: CDR1 MNHEY, CDR2 SMNVEV (reference sequence). Written as DNA, the CDR3 is TGTGCCAGCAGTTTGGGGAGGGGGGTTCGAGATACGCAGTATTTT. It specifies CASSLGRGVRDTQYF.

The chain carries TRBV29-1 and TRBJ2-5; D not resolved. The J call may not be correct, given that the DNA end is closer to TRBJ2-7. This CDR3 has 12 residues. From germline, CDR1 is SQVTM and CDR2 ANQGSEA. The CDR3 loop reads CSVFDGPGEQYF. CDR3 nucleotide sequence: TGCAGCGTTTTTGACGGCCCGGGCGAGCAGTACTTC.

This clone was seen more than once but under ten times. This rearrangement joins TRBV25-1 to TRBJ2-7; the match to TRBD1 covers 7 bases. The junction had 8 bases not matched to a gene; V was cut back by 6 bases and J by 6 bases. The CDR3 sequence is 13 residues long. Germline loops: CDR1 MGHDK, CDR2 SYGVNS. The CDR3 nucleotides read TGTGCCAGCAGCGGACAGGCTATCTCCGAGCAGTACTTC. Translated: CASSGQAISEQYF.

This clone was detected once. V usage is TRBV7-2 and J usage is TRBJ1-4; 7 bases match TRBD1. The CDR3 has 15 residues. The junction had 6 bases not matched to a gene; V was cut back by 4 bases and J by 4 bases. The V gene's germline CDR1 is SGHTA and CDR2 FQGNSA. CDR3 protein: CASSSPGGVNEKLFF. In DNA, the CDR3 is TGTGCCAGCAGCTCCCCAGGGGGGGTTAATGAAAAACTGTTTTTT.

The chain recombines TRBV9 with TRBJ2-7; 11 bases fit TRBD2. The V segment lost 0 bases and the J segment 9 bases; nucleotides outside the gene matches: 5. The CDR3 has 14 residues. Germline V lookup: CDR1 SGDLS, CDR2 YYNGEE. CDR3 coding DNA: TGTGCCAGCAGCGTAGAAGGTCTAGCGGGAGGGCAGTACTTC. It encodes CASSVEGLAGGQYF.

The chain joins TRBV14 to TRBJ1-1, with D possibly being TRBD1 (6 bases). The CDR3 runs to 15 residues. Per the germline V gene, CDR1 is SGHDN and CDR2 is FVKESK. The V gene lost 3 bases and the J gene lost 5 bases, with 16 bases spanning the gap. CDR3 sequence reads: CASSQLRGGQTEAFF. The CDR3 region has the DNA TGTGCCAGCAGCCAGCTCCGAGGGGGGCAGACTGAAGCTTTCTTT.